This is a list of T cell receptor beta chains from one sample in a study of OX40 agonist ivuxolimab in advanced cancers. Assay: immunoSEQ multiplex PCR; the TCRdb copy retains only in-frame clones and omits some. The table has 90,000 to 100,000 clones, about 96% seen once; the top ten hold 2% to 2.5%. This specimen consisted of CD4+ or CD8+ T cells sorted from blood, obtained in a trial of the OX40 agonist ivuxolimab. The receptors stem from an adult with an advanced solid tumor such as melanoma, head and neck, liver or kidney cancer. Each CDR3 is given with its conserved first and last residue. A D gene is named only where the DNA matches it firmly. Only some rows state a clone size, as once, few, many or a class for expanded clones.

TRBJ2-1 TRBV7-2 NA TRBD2 TGTGCCAGCAGCTCACTAGCGGCCAAATACAATGAGCAGTTCTTC CASSSLAAKYNEQFF
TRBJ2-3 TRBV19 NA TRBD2 TGTGCCAGTAGTATACCTCCCGTGGAGCGGGAGGACTCAGATACGCAGTATTTT CASSIPPVEREDSDTQYF
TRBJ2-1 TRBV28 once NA TGTGCCAGCACCCGGGTGGCCTACAATGAGCAGTTCTTC CASTRVAYNEQFF
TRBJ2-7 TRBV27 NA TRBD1 TGTGCCAGCAGCTGGGGGACAGGAGACTACGAGCAGTACTTC CASSWGTGDYEQYF
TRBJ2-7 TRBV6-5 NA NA TGTGCCAGCAGGGACGGACAGTTCTACGAGCAGTACTTC CASRDGQFYEQYF
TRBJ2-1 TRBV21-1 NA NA TGTGCCAGCAGTCTAAGGGGAAAGGCGGGCAATGAGCAGTTCTTC CASSLRGKAGNEQFF
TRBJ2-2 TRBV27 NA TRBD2 TGTGCCAGCAGTCTACTAGCGGGGGTCACCGGGGAGCTGTTTTTT CASSLLAGVTGELFF
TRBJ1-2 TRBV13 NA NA TGTGCCAGCAGCTTGGACAGTGCTAACTATGGCTACACCTTC CASSLDSANYGYTF
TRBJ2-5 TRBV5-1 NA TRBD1 TGCGCCAGCAGCCTGGGACAGGGTTTAGGTGAGCAGTACTTC CASSLGQGLGEQYF
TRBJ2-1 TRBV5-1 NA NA TGCGCCAGCAGCTTGGGTCCCGCTGCCGATGAGCAGTTCTTC CASSLGPAADEQFF
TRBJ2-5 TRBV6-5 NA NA TGTGCCAGCTCGGAGCAGGGCGGCCAGACCCAGTACTTC CASSEQGGQTQYF
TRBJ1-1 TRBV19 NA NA TGTGCCAGTAGTATAGTTAGGACACAGAACACTGAAGCTTTCTTT CASSIVRTQNTEAFF
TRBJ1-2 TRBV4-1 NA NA TGCGCCAGCAGCCAGGAAACCATCAATGGCTACACCTTC CASSQETINGYTF
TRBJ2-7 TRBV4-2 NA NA TGTGCCAGCAGCCAGGTGGGGGCGGCTTACTCCTACGAGCAGTACTTC CASSQVGAAYSYEQYF